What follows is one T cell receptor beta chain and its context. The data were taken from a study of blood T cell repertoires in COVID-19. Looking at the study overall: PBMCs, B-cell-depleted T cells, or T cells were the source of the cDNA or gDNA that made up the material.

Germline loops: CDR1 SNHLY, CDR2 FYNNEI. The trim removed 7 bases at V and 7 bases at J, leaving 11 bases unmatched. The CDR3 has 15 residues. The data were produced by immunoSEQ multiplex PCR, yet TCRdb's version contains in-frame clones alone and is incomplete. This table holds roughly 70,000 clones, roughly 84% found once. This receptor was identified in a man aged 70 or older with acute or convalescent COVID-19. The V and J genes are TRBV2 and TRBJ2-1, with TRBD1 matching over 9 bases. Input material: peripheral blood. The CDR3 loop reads CASKERDRVTNEQFF. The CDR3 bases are TGTGCCAGCAAGGAGCGGGACAGGGTTACGAATGAGCAGTTCTTC. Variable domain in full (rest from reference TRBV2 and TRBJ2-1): EPEVTQTPSHQVTQMGQEVILRCVPISNHLYFYWYRQILGQKVEFLVSFYNNEISEKSEIFDDQFSVERPDGSNFTLKIRSTKLEDSAMYFCASKERDRVTNEQFFGPGTRLTVL.